The T cell receptor (beta chain) under discussion was sequenced for a study of blood T cell repertoires in COVID-19. Study-wide background: T cells, B-cell-depleted T cells, or PBMCs provided the cDNA or gDNA that served as material.

The CDR3 loop spans 15 amino acids. Germline V gene sequence: CDR1 SQVTM, CDR2 ANQGSEA. V shed 0 bases and J 3 bases; nucleotides not matched to a gene: 4. As processed by the authors: Researchers report that nucleated cell counts were estimated from reference gene primer amplification. Clones were read by immunoSEQ multiplex PCR, and TCRdb kept only the in-frame ones, dropping some. V and J calls and clone size are those listed in that table; D and trimming were worked out from the DNA. Among hundreds of thousands of clones listed, around 91% were seen once. The chain is built from TRBV29-1 and TRBJ2-1, with 8 bases identical to TRBD1. Sequenced material: peripheral blood. The TCR sequence derives from a woman aged 55-70 years with acute or convalescent COVID-19. The CDR3 here is CSVEDRDRRYNEQFF. CDR3 sequence (DNA): TGCAGCGTTGAAGATCGGGACAGGCGCTACAATGAGCAGTTCTTC.